The 6 T cell receptor beta chains listed next were all sequenced from one sample in a study of blood T cell repertoires in COVID-19. The data were produced by immunoSEQ multiplex PCR, yet TCRdb's version contains in-frame clones alone and is incomplete. The data hold about 160,000 clones, with around four fifths observed a single time. Material: PBMCs or T cells enriched from blood (not recorded which). The receptors here all came from a woman between 50 and 59 years old who had recovered from COVID-19.

The chain carries TRBV9 and TRBJ1-1, with 7 positions matching TRBD1. The CDR3 loop spans 16 amino acids. From germline, CDR1 is SGDLS and CDR2 YYNGEE. V shed 4 bases, J shed 0 bases, and the junction held 9 bases outside the gene matches. The CDR3 reads CASSPRTGNMNTEAFF. The CDR3 DNA follows: TGTGCCAGCAGCCCCCGGACAGGAAATATGAACACTGAAGCTTTCTTT.

This chain links TRBV19 with TRBJ1-2, with 7 bases matching TRBD1. Trimming at V came to 5 bases and at J to 8 bases, leaving 8 bases not matched to a gene. Germline V gene lookup returns CDR1 LNHDA and CDR2 SQIVND (reference sequence). The CDR3 runs 13 residues. DNA of the CDR3: TGTGCCAGTAGTGCGACCGGGACAGCCGGCTACACCTTC. This codes for CASSATGTAGYTF.

The chain has TRBV5-1 and TRBJ2-5, with D possibly matching TRBD1 (6 bases). The CDR3 runs to 12 residues. Germline V lookup: CDR1 SGHRS, CDR2 YFSETQ. Deletions cut 5 bases from V and 5 bases from J, with 10 bases between. CDR3 amino acids: CASRGQGETQYF. The CDR3 DNA reads TGCGCCAGCAGGGGGCAGGGGGAGACCCAGTACTTC.

The V and J genes are TRBV28 and TRBJ1-2; TRBD1 matches at 9 bases. Trimming removed 5 bases from V and 5 bases from J; junction bases left unmatched: 9. This CDR3 is built from 15 residues. The germline CDR1 and CDR2 sequences are MDHEN and SYDVKM. Written as DNA, the CDR3 is TGTGCCAGCAGTATAGACGGGACAGGGTCATATGGCTACACCTTC. It yields the protein CASSIDGTGSYGYTF.

This rearrangement joins TRBV19 to TRBJ2-6; D is undetermined. Germline CDR1 reads LNHDA; CDR2 reads SQIVND (reference sequence). The CDR3 spans 13 residues. Trimming took off 6 bases at V and 1 base at J, with 4 bases between the two ends. CDR3 region: CASRESGANVLTF. DNA of the CDR3: TGTGCCAGTAGGGAGTCTGGGGCCAACGTCCTGACTTTC.

This clone is a singleton in its sample. The gene calls are TRBV7-2 and TRBJ1-6; the D gene is possibly TRBD1 (6 bases). There are 17 residues in the CDR3. Germline CDR1 is SGHTA and CDR2 is FQGNSA. V was clipped by 2 bases and J by 6 bases, with 17 bases between them. The CDR3 loop is CASSLRGGWQGNSPLHF. DNA of the CDR3: TGTGCCAGCAGCTTAAGAGGGGGTTGGCAGGGTAATTCACCCCTCCACTTT.